The 6 T cell receptor beta chains listed next were all sequenced from one sample in a study of beta chain features in type 1 diabetes. The study reverse transcribed the entire isolated RNA, so it sequenced expressed TCRB transcripts. Sequenced by immunoSEQ multiplex PCR; TCRdb stores in-frame clones only, minus some. The table shows roughly 290,000 clones, with under 8.5% occurring only once. Sequencing was carried out using central memory CD4+ T cells from blood. The receptors come from a woman aged 18-30 years in good health.

This clone was recorded only once. The chain joins TRBV9 to TRBJ2-7; 10 bases are shared with TRBD2. J gave up 0 bases and V 0 bases, and 9 bases lay outside the gene matches. The germline CDR1 and CDR2 sequences are SGDLS and YYNGEE. The CDR3 is made up of 18 amino acids. CDR3 sequence: CASSVDRLAGICSYEQYV. CDR3 bases: TGTGCCAGCAGCGTAGACAGACTAGCGGGTATCTGCTCCTACGAGCAGTACGTC.

There are a few counts of this clone. Other DNA sequences within the sample encode an identical CDR3. The chain combines TRBV7-2 with TRBJ2-5; a weak D match, TRBD2 (5 bases). CDR1 SGHTA and CDR2 FQGNSA come from the germline V gene. Trimming stripped 0 bases from V and 5 bases from J, with 10 bases between. The CDR3 is 14 residues long. CDR3 DNA: TGTGCCAGCAGCTTAGCGGGAGCTGGGGAGACCCAGTACTTC. The encoded protein is CASSLAGAGETQYF. The full variable domain, in which reference TRBV7-2 and TRBJ2-5 provide the parts outside the CDR3, is GAGVSQSPSNKVTEKGKDVELRCDPISGHTALYWYRQSLGQGLEFLIYFQGNSAPDKSGLPSDRFSAERTGGSVSTLTIQRTQQEDSAVYLCASSLAGAGETQYFGPGTRLLVL.

This clone was picked up a small number of times. The J gene is TRBJ1-2, the V gene TRBV9; the D gene is possibly TRBD1 (6 bases). V was shortened by 5 bases and J by 4 bases, with 15 bases between the two germline ends. The germline gives CDR1 SGDLS, CDR2 YYNGEE. CDR3 size: 14 residues. CDR3 protein: CASRAAGQIYGYTF. CDR3 sequence (DNA): TGTGCCAGCAGAGCGGCCGGACAGATCTATGGCTACACCTTC.

In its sample, this clone was seen a few times. The rearrangement uses TRBV7-6 and TRBJ2-1, with a possible D match to TRBD1 (6 bases). CDR1 is SGHVS and CDR2 is FNYEAQ in the germline V gene. The CDR3 length is 13 residues. Trimming took off 4 bases at V and 3 bases at J, with 7 bases between the two ends. DNA of the CDR3: TGTGCCAGCAGCTCACAGGGCTACAATGAGCAGTTCTTC. It specifies CASSSQGYNEQFF.

This clone was seen a few times. The chain links TRBV10-3 to TRBJ1-5, with 7 bases lining up with TRBD1. This CDR3 region has 15 residues. Germline-derived CDR1 and CDR2 are ENHRY and SYGVKD. V dropped 3 bases and J dropped 3; count of bases not matched to a gene: 5. CDR3 loop: CAISDPGQYNQPQHF. Written as DNA, the CDR3 is TGTGCCATCAGTGACCCGGGACAGTACAATCAGCCCCAGCATTTT.

Only a few counts were recorded for this clone. The CDR3 DNA follows: TGTGCCAGCAGCCTACTAGCGGGGGCGAACACCGGGGAGCTGTTTTTT. Protein product: CASSLLAGANTGELFF. This chain links TRBV7-6 with TRBJ2-2; 11 nucleotides agree with TRBD2. This CDR3 is built from 16 residues. The V gene end was trimmed by 5 bases and the J gene end by 0 bases; junction bases not matched to a gene: 2. Germline V gene lookup returns CDR1 SGHVS and CDR2 FNYEAQ.